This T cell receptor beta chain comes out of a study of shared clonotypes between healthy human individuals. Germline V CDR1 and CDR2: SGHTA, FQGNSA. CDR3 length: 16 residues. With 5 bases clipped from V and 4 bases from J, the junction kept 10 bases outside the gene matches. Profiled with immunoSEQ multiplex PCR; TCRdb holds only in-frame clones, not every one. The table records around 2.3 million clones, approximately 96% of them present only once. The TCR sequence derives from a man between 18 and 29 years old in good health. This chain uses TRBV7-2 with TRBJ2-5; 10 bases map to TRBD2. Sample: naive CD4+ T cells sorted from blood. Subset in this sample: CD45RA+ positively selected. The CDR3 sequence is CASSAQPGLAIETQYF. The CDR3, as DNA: TGTGCCAGCAGCGCCCAGCCGGGACTAGCGATAGAGACCCAGTACTTC.